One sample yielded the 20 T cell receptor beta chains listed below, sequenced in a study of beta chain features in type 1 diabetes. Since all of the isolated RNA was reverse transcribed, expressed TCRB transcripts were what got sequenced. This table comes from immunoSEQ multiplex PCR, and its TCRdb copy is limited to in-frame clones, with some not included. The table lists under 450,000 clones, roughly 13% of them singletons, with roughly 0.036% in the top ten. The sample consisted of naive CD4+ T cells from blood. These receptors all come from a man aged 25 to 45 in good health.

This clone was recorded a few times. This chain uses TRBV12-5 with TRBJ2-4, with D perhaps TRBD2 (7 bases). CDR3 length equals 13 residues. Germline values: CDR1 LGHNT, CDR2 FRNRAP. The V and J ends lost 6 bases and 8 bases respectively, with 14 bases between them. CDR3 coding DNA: TGTGCTAGTGGAGTCGGGGGGCCGGACATTCAGTACTTC. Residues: CASGVGGPDIQYF.

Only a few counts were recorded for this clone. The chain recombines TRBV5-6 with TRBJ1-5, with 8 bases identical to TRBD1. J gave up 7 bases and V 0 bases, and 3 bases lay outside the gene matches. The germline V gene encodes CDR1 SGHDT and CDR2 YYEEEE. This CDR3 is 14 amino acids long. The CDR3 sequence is CASSLGQGRQPQHF. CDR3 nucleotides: TGTGCCAGCAGCTTGGGACAGGGGAGACAGCCCCAGCATTTT.

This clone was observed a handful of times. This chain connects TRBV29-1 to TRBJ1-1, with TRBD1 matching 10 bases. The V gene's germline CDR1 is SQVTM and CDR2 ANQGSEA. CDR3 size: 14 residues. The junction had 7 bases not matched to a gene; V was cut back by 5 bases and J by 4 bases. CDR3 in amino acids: CSVYRDRGSTEAFF. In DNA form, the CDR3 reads TGCAGCGTTTATCGGGACAGGGGATCCACTGAAGCTTTCTTT.

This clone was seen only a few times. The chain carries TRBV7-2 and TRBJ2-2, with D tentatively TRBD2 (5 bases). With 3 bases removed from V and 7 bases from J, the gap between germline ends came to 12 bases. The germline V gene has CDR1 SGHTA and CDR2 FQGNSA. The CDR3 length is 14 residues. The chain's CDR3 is CASSFEGLGGELFF. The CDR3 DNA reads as TGTGCCAGCAGCTTTGAGGGTCTTGGCGGGGAGCTGTTTTTT.

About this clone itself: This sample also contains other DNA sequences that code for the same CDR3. The CDR3 loop reads CASSPGTDTQYF. The CDR3 DNA reads as TGTGCCAGCAGCCCTGGCACAGATACGCAGTATTTT. The V and J genes are TRBV7-2 and TRBJ2-3; no clear D. Trimming left V 5 bases short and J 1 base short, with 4 bases between. Germline V gene sequence: CDR1 SGHTA, CDR2 FQGNSA. The CDR3 is made up of 12 amino acids.

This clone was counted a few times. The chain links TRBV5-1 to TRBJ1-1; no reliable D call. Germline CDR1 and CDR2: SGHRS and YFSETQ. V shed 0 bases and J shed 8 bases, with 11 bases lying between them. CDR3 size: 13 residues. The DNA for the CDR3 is TGCGCCAGCAGCTTGGGTAGTGGCCCCGAAGCTTTCTTT. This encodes CASSLGSGPEAFF. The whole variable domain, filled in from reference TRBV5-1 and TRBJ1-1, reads KAGVTQTPRYLIKTRGQQVTLSCSPISGHRSVSWYQQTPGQGLQFLFEYFSETQRNKGNFPGRFSGRQFSNSRSEMNVSTLELGDSALYLCASSLGSGPEAFFGQGTRLTVV.

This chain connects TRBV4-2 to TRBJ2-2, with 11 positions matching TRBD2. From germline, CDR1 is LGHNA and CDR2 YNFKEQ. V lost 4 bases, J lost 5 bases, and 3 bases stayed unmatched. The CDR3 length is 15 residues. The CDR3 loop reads CASSRSGRGTGELFF. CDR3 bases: TGTGCCAGCAGCCGTAGCGGGAGGGGTACCGGGGAGCTGTTTTTT.

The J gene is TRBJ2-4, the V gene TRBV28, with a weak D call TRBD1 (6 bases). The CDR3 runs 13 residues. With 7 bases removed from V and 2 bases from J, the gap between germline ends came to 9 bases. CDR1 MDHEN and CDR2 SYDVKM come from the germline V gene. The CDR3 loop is CASIGQPKNIQYF. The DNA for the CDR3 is TGTGCCAGCATCGGACAGCCCAAAAACATTCAGTACTTC.

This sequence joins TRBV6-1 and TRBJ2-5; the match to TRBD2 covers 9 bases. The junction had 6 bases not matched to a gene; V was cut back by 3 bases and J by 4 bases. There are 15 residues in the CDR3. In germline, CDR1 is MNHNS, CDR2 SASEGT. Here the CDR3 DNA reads TGTGCCAGCAGTGAGGGGGCTAGCGGGGTAGAGACCCAGTACTTC. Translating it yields CASSEGASGVETQYF.

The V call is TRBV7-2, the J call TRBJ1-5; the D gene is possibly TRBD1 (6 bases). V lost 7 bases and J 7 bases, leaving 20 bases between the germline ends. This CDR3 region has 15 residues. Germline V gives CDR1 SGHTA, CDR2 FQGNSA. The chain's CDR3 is CASTREGAGDQPQHF. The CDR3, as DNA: TGTGCCAGCACCCGAGAGGGTGCAGGGGACCAGCCCCAGCATTTT.

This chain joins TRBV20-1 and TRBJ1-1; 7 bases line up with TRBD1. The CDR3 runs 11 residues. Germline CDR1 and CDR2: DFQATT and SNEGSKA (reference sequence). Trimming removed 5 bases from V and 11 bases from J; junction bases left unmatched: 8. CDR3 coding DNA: TGCAGTGCTCCTTTGACAGGGTTGGCTTTCTTT. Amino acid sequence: CSAPLTGLAFF.

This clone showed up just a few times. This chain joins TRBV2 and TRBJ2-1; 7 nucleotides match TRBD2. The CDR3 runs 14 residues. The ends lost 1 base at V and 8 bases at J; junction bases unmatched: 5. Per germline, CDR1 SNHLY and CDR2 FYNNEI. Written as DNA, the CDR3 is TGTGCCAGCAGTGAAGGTTCGGGAGGCGATGAGCAGTTCTTC. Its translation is CASSEGSGGDEQFF. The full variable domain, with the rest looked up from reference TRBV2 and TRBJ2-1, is EPEVTQTPSHQVTQMGQEVILRCVPISNHLYFYWYRQILGQKVEFLVSFYNNEISEKSEIFDDQFSVERPDGSNFTLKIRSTKLEDSAMYFCASSEGSGGDEQFFGPGTRLTVL.

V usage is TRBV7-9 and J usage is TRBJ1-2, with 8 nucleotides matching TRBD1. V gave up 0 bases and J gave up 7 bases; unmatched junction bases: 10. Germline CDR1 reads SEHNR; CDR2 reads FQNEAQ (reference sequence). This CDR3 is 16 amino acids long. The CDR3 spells CASSLAGQGRLIGYTF. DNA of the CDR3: TGTGCCAGCAGCTTAGCCGGACAGGGAAGATTGATTGGCTACACCTTC.

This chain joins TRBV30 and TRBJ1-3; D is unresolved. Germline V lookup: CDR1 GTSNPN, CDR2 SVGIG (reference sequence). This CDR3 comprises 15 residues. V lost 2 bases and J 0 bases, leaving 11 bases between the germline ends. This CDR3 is CAWSRTGSSGNTIYF. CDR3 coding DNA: TGTGCCTGGAGTCGTACGGGGAGCTCTGGAAACACCATATATTTT.

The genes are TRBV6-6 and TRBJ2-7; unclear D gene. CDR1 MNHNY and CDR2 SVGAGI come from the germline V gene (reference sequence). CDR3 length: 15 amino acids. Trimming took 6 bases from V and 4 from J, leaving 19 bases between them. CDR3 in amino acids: CASSQKRNTLYEQYF. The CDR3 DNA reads TGTGCCAGCAGCCAAAAAAGGAACACTTTATACGAGCAGTACTTC.

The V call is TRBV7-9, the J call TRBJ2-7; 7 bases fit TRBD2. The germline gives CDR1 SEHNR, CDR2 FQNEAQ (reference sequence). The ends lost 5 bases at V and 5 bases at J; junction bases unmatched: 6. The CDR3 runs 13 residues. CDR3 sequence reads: CASSPSGSHEQYV. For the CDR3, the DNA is TGTGCCAGCAGCCCTAGCGGTAGCCACGAGCAGTACGTC.

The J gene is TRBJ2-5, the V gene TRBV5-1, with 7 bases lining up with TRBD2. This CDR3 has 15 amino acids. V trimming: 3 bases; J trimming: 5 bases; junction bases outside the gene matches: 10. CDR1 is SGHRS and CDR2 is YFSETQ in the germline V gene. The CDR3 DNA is TGCGCCAGCAGCTCCCTAGCGGCCACTGCGGAGACCCAGTACTTC. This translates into CASSSLAATAETQYF.

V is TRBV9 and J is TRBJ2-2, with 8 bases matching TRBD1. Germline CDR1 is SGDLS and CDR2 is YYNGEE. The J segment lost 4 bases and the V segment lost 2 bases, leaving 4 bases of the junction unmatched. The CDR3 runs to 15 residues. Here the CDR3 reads CASSVTGAGTGELFF. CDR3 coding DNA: TGTGCCAGCAGCGTGACAGGGGCGGGCACCGGGGAGCTGTTTTTT.

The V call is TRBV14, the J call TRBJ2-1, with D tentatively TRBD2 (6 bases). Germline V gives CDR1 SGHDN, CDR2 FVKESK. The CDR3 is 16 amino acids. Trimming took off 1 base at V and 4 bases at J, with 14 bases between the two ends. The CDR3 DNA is TGTGCCAGCAGCCAAGTTGTAGGACTACCATACAATGAGCAGTTCTTC. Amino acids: CASSQVVGLPYNEQFF.

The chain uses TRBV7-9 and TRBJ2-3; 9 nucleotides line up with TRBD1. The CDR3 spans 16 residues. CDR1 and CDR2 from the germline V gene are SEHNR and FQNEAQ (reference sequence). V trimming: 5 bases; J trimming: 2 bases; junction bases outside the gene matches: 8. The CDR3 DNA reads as TGTGCCAGCAGCGCTGGACAGGGGTCCCTCACAGATACGCAGTATTTT. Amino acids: CASSAGQGSLTDTQYF.